The clone carrying this TCR beta chain has a single count. The data originate from a study of blood T cell repertoires in COVID-19. About the research overall: Sample material is recorded as cDNA or gDNA derived from T cells, B-cell-depleted T cells, or PBMCs.

After removal of 5 bases from V and 7 bases from J, the junction contained 10 bases not matched to a gene. CDR1 SGHVS and CDR2 FQNEAQ come from the germline V gene. This CDR3 comprises 15 residues. Sequencing used immunoSEQ multiplex PCR; TCRdb keeps in-frame clones, though not all of them. The sample holds some 170,000 clones, roughly 80% seen once. The source is a woman between 70 and 85 years old with acute or convalescent COVID-19. Sequencing was carried out using peripheral blood. The V call is TRBV7-8, the J call TRBJ1-2; 10 nucleotides align to TRBD1. CDR3 amino acids: CASSLPGQGRGGYTF. CDR3 sequence (DNA): TGTGCCAGCAGCCTACCGGGACAGGGGAGAGGTGGCTACACCTTC.